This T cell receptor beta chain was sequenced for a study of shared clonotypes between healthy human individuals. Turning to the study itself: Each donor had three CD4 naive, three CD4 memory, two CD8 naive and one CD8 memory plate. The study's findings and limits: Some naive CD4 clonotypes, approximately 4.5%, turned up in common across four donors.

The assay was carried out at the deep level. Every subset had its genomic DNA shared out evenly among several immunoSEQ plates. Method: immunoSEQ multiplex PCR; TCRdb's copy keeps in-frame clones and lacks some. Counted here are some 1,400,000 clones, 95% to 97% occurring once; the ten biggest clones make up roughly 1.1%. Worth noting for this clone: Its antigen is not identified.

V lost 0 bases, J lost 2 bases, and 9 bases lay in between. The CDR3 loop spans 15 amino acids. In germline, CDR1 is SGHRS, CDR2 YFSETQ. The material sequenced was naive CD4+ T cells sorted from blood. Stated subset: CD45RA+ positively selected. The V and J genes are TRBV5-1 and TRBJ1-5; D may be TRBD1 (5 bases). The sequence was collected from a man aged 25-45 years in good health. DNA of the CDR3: TGCGCCAGCAGCTTGGAGTGGGGGGGCAATCAGCCCCAGCATTTT. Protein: CASSLEWGGNQPQHF.